This T cell receptor (beta chain) was sequenced for a study of cytomegalovirus exposure and HLA in healthy donors. General study results and limits: Using the classifier, cytomegalovirus status was reportedly diagnosed with high specificity and sensitivity.

The ends were cut back, 6 bases at V and 6 bases at J, with 9 bases in the middle. The length of the CDR3 is 11 residues. Looked up from germline, CDR1 is MDHEN and CDR2 is SYDVKM. As regards this clone: What it recognizes is unknown.

Repertoires were generated with immunoSEQ multiplex PCR, while TCRdb's copy carries only in-frame clones and drops some. The table lists 200,000 or so clones, approximately 87% of them singletons. The rearrangement uses TRBV28 and TRBJ2-7, with no clear D. The sequencing input was PBMCs. This clonotype was obtained from a young woman in good health and CMV-seronegative. The CDR3 nucleotides are TGTGCCAGCAGGTCTTTGACCGAGCAGTACTTC. Amino acid sequence: CASRSLTEQYF.